This TCR beta chain is drawn from a study of T cells after yellow fever vaccination. Study results and limitations: Post-booster repertoires contained most primary-vaccination clones again (about 95% CD4, about 88% CD8).

Using its own MiXCR run on the 5' RACE reads, TCRdb lists one record per CDR3 protein. Of under 200,000 distinct CDR3 sequences in the sample, around 7.3% were seen once. About this clonotype itself: Antigen: not known.

Material: CD4+ T cells sorted from PBMCs, obtained roughly 5 days after the first yellow fever vaccination. The origin of this receptor is a man aged 18 to 29 who received the YFV17D yellow fever vaccine.

The CDR3 region is CASKGQYYGYTF. The CDR3 bases are TGTGCCAGCAAGGGACAGTACTATGGCTACACCTTC. The chain has TRBV28 and TRBJ1-2, with 7 nucleotides matching TRBD1. CDR3 length equals 12 residues. The J segment lost 3 bases and the V segment lost 7 bases, leaving 2 bases of the junction unmatched. The germline gives CDR1 MDHEN, CDR2 SYDVKM.